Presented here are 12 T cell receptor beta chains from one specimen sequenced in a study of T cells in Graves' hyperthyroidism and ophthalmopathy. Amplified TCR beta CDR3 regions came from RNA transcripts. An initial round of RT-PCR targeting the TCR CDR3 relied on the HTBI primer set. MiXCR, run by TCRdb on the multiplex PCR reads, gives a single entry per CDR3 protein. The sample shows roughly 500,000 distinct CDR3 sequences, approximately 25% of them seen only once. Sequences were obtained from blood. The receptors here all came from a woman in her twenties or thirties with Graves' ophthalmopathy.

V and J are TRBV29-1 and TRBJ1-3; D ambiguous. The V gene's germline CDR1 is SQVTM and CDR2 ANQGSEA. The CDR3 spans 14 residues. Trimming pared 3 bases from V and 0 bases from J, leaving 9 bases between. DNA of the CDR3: TGCAGCGTTGAGGCAGGTTTCTCTGGAAACACCATATATTTT. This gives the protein CSVEAGFSGNTIYF.

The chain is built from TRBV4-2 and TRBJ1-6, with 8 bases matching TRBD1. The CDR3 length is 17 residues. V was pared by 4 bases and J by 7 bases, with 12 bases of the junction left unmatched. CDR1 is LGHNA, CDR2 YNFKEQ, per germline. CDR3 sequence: CASSRQDPGQANSPLHF. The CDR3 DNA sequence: TGTGCCAGCAGCCGACAAGACCCGGGACAGGCCAATTCACCCCTCCACTTT.

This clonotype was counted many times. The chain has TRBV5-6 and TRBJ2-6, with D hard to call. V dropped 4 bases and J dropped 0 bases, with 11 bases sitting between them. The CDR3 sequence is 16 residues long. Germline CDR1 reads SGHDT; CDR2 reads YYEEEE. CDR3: CASSKGIISGANVLTF. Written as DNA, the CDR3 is TGTGCCAGCAGCAAGGGAATTATCTCTGGGGCCAACGTCCTGACTTTC.

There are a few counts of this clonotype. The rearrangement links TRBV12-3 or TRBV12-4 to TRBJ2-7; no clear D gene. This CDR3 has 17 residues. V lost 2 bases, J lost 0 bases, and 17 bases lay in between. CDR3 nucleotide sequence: TGTGCCAGCAGTTTAATTTGGTCCGGTCAGTCCTCCTACGAGCAGTACTTC. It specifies CASSLIWSGQSSYEQYF.

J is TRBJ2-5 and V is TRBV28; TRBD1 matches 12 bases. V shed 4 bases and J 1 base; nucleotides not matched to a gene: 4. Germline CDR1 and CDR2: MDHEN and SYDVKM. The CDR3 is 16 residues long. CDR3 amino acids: CASSSGQGALQETQYF. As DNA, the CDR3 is TGTGCCAGCAGTTCGGGACAGGGGGCCCTCCAAGAGACCCAGTACTTC. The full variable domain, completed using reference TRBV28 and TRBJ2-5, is DVKVTQSSRYLVKRTGEKVFLECVQDMDHENMFWYRQDPGLGLRLIYFSYDVKMKEKGDIPEGYSVSREKKERFSLILESASTNQTSMYLCASSSGQGALQETQYFGPGTRLLVL.

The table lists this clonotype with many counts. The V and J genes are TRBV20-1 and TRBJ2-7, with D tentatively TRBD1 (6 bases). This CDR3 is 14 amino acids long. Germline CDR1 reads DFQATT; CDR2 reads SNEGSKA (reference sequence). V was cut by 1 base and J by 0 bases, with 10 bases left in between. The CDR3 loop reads CSARGPGHSYEQYF. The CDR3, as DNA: TGCAGTGCTAGAGGCCCGGGACACTCCTACGAGCAGTACTTC.

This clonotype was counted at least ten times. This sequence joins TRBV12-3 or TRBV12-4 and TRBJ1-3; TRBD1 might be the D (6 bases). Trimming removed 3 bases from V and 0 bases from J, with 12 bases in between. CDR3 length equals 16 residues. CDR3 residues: CASSFNGGGSGNTIYF. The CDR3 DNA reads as TGTGCCAGCAGTTTTAACGGAGGGGGCTCTGGAAACACCATATATTTT.

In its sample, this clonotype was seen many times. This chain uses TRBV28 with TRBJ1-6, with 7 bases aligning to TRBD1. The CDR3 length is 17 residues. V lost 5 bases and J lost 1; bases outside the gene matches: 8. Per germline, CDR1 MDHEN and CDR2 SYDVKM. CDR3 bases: TGTGCCAGCAGTCCTCCGACAGGGAGGTCCTATAATTCACCCCTCCACTTT. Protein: CASSPPTGRSYNSPLHF. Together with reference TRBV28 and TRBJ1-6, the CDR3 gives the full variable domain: DVKVTQSSRYLVKRTGEKVFLECVQDMDHENMFWYRQDPGLGLRLIYFSYDVKMKEKGDIPEGYSVSREKKERFSLILESASTNQTSMYLCASSPPTGRSYNSPLHFGNGTRLTVT.

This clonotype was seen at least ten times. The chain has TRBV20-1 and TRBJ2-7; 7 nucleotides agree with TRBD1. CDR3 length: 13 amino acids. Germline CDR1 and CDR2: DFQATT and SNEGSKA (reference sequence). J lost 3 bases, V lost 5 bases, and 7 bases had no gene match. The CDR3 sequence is CSASGTEGYEQYF. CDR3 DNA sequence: TGCAGTGCTTCCGGGACAGAAGGCTACGAGCAGTACTTC.

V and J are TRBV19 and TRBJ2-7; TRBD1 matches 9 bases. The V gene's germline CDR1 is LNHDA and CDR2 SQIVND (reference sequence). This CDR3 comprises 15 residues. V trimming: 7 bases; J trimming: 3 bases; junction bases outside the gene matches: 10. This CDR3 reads CASKTGTGMFYEQYF. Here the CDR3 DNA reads TGTGCCAGTAAAACCGGGACAGGGATGTTCTACGAGCAGTACTTC. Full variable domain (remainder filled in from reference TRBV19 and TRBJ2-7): DGGITQSPKYLFRKEGQNVTLSCEQNLNHDAMYWYRQDPGQGLRLIYYSQIVNDFQKGDIAEGYSVSREKKESFPLTVTSAQKNPTAFYLCASKTGTGMFYEQYFGPGTRLTVT.

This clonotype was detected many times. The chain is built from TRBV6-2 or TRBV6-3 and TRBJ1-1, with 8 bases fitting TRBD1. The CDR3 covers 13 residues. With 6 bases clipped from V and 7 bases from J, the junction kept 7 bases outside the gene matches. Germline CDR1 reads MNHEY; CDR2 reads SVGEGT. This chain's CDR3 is CASRQTGDGEAFF. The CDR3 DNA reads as TGTGCCAGCAGACAGACAGGGGACGGTGAAGCTTTCTTT.

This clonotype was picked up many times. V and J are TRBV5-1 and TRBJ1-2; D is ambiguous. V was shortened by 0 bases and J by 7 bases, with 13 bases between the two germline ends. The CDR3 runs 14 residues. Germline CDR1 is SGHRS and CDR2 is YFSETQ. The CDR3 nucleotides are TGCGCCAGCAGCTTGGCCCCAGGTTCGGGTGGCTACACCTTC. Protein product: CASSLAPGSGGYTF.